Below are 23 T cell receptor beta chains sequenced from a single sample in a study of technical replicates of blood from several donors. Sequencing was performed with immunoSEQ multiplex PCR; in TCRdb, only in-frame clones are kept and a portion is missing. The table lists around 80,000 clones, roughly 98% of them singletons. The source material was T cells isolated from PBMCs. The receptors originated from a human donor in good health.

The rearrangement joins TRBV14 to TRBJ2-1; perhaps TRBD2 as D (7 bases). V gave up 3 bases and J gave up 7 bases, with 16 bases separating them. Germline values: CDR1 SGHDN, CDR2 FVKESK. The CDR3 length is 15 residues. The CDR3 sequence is CASSQAPGGPNEQFF. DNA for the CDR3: TGTGCCAGCAGCCAGGCCCCGGGGGGCCCGAATGAGCAGTTCTTC.

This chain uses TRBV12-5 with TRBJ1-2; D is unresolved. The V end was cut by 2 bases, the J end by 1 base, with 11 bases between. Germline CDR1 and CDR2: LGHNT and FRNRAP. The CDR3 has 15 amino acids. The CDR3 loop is CASGLPGAGNYGYTF. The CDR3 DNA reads TGTGCTAGTGGTTTGCCGGGAGCGGGTAACTATGGCTACACCTTC. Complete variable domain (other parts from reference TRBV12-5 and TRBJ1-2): DARVTQTPRHKVTEMGQEVTMRCQPILGHNTVFWYRQTMMQGLELLAYFRNRAPLDDSGMPKDRFSAEMPDATLATLKIQPSEPRDSAVYFCASGLPGAGNYGYTFGSGTRLTVV.

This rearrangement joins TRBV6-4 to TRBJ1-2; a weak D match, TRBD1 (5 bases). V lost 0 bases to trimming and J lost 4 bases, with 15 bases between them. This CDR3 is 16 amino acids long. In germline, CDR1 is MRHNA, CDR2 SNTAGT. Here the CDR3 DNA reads TGTGCCAGCAGTGACTCCTATCCGGGGGTCGCCTATGGCTACACCTTC. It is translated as CASSDSYPGVAYGYTF.

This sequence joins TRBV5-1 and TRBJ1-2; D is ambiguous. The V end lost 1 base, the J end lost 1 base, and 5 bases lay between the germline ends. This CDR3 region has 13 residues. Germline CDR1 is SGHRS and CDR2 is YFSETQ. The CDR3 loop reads CASSLSGNYGYTF. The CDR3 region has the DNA TGCGCCAGCAGCTTGTCGGGTAACTATGGCTACACCTTC. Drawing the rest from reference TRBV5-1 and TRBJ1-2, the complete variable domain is KAGVTQTPRYLIKTRGQQVTLSCSPISGHRSVSWYQQTPGQGLQFLFEYFSETQRNKGNFPGRFSGRQFSNSRSEMNVSTLELGDSALYLCASSLSGNYGYTFGSGTRLTVV.

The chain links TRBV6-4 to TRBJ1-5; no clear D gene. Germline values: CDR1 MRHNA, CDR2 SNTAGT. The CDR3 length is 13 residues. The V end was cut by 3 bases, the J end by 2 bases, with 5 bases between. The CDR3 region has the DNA TGTGCCAGCAGTGAGCAGGGCAATCAGCCCCAGCATTTT. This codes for CASSEQGNQPQHF.

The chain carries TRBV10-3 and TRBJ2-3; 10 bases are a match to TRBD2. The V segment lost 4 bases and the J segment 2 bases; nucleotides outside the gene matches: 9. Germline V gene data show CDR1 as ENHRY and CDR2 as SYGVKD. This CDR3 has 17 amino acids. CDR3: CAISVTRTSGSTDTQYF. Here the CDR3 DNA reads TGTGCCATCAGTGTAACTAGGACTAGCGGATCCACAGATACGCAGTATTTT.

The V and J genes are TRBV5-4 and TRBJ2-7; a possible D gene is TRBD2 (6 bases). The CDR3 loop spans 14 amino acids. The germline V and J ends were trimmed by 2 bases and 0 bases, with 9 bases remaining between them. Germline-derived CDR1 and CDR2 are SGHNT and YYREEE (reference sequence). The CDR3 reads CASSFWDSSYEQYF. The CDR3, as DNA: TGTGCCAGCAGCTTCTGGGACTCCTCCTACGAGCAGTACTTC.

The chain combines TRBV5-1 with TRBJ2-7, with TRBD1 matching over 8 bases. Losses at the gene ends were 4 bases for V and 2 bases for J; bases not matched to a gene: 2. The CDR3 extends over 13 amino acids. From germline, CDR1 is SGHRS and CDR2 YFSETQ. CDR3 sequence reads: CASSPTGAYEQYF. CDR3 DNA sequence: TGCGCCAGCAGCCCGACAGGGGCCTACGAGCAGTACTTC.

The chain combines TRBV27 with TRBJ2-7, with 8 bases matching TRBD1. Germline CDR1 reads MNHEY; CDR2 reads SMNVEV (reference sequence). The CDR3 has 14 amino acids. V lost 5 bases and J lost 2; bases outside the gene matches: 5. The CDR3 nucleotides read TGTGCCAGCAGTCGCCAGGGACAGGCCTACGAGCAGTACTTC. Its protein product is CASSRQGQAYEQYF.

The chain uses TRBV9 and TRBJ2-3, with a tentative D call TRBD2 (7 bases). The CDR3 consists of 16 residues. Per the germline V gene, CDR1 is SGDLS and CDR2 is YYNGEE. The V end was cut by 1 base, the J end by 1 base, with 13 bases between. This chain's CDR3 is CASSVSGGGGTDTQYF. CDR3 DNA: TGTGCCAGCAGCGTATCGGGGGGCGGGGGCACAGATACGCAGTATTTT.

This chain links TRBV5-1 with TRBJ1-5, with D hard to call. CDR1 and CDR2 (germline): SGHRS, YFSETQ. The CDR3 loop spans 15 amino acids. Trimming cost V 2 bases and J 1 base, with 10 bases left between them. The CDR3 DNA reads TGCGCCAGCAGCTTAGGTCCGGAGAGCAATCAGCCCCAGCATTTT. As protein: CASSLGPESNQPQHF. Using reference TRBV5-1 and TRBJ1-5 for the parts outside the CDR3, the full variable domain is KAGVTQTPRYLIKTRGQQVTLSCSPISGHRSVSWYQQTPGQGLQFLFEYFSETQRNKGNFPGRFSGRQFSNSRSEMNVSTLELGDSALYLCASSLGPESNQPQHFGDGTRLSIL.

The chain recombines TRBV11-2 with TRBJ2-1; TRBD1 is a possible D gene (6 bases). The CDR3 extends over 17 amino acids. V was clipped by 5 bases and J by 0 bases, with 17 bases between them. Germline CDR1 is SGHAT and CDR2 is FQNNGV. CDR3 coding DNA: TGTGCCAGCAGCCCTACTGACAGGAGAAGCTCCTACAATGAGCAGTTCTTC. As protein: CASSPTDRRSSYNEQFF.

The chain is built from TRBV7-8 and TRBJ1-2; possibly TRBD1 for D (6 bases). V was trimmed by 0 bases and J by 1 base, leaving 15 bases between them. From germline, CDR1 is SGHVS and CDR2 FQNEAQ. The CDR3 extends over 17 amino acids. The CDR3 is CASSLAGYRARNYGYTF. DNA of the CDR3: TGTGCCAGCAGCTTAGCGGGTTACAGGGCGCGTAACTATGGCTACACCTTC. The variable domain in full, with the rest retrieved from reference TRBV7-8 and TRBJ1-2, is GAGVSQSPRYKVAKRGQDVALRCDPISGHVSLFWYQQALGQGPEFLTYFQNEAQLDKSGLPSDRFFAERPEGSVSTLKIQRTQQEDSAVYLCASSLAGYRARNYGYTFGSGTRLTVV.

CDR3: CASSQEGIAGGNEQFF. CDR3 DNA sequence: TGCGCCAGCAGCCAAGAGGGAATAGCGGGAGGGAATGAGCAGTTCTTC. The chain links TRBV4-1 to TRBJ2-1; TRBD2 matches at 11 bases. This CDR3 comprises 16 residues. V lost 0 bases, J lost 7 bases, and 5 bases stayed unmatched. CDR1 MGHRA and CDR2 YSYEKL come from the germline V gene.

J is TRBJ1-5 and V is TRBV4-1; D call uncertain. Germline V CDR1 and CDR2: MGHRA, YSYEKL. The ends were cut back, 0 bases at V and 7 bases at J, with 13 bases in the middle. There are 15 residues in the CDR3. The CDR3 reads CASSQESYSGQPQHF. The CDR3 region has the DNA TGCGCCAGCAGCCAAGAGAGCTACAGCGGACAGCCCCAGCATTTT.

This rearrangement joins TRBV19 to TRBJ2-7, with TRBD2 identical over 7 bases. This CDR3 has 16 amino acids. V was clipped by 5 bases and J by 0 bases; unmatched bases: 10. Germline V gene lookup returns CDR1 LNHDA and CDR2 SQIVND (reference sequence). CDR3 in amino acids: CASSLDSGGFSYEQYF. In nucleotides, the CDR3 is TGTGCCAGTAGTCTCGATTCGGGGGGTTTCTCCTACGAGCAGTACTTC. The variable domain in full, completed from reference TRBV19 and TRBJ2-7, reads DGGITQSPKYLFRKEGQNVTLSCEQNLNHDAMYWYRQDPGQGLRLIYYSQIVNDFQKGDIAEGYSVSREKKESFPLTVTSAQKNPTAFYLCASSLDSGGFSYEQYFGPGTRLTVT.

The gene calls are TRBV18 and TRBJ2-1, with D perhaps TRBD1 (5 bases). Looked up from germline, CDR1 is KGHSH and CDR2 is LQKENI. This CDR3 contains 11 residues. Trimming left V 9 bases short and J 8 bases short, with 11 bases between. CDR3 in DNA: TGTGCCAGTCGCAGGGTCTATGAGCAGTTCTTC. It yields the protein CASRRVYEQFF.

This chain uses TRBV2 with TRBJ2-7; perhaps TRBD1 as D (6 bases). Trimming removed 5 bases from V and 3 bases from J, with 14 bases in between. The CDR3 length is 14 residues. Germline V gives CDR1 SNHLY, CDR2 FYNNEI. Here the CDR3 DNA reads TGTGCCAGCAGTATGGACAGCACCCTCTACGAGCAGTACTTC. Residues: CASSMDSTLYEQYF.

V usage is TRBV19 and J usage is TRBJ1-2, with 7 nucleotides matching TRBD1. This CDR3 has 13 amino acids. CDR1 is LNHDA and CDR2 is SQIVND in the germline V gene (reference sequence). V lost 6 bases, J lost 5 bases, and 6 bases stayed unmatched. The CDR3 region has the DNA TGTGCCAGTAGAAAGGACAGGAGATATGGCTACACCTTC. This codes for CASRKDRRYGYTF.

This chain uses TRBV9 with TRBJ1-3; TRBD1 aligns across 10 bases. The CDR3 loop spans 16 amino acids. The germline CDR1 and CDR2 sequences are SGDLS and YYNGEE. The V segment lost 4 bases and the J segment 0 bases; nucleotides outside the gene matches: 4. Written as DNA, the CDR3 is TGTGCCAGCAGCCGACAGGGGGCCCACTCTGGAAACACCATATATTTT. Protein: CASSRQGAHSGNTIYF.

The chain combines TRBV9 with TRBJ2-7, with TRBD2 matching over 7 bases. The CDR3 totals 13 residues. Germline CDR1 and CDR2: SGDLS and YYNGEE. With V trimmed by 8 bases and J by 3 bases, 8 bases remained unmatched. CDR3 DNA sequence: TGTGCCAGGGGGAGCCCGGGAGGCTACGAGCAGTACTTC. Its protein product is CARGSPGGYEQYF.

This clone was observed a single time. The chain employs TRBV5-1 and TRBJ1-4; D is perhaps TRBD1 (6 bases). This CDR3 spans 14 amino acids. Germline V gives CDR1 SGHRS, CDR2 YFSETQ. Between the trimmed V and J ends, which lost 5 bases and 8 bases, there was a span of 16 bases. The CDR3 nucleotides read TGCGCCAGCAGTGACTCAGGGGCGGGCGAAAAACTGTTTTTT. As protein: CASSDSGAGEKLFF. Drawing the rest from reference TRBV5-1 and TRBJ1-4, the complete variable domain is KAGVTQTPRYLIKTRGQQVTLSCSPISGHRSVSWYQQTPGQGLQFLFEYFSETQRNKGNFPGRFSGRQFSNSRSEMNVSTLELGDSALYLCASSDSGAGEKLFFGSGTQLSVL.

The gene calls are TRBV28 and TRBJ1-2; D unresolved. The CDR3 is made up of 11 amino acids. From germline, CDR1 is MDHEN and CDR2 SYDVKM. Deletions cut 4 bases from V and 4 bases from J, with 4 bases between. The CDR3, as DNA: TGTGCCAGCAGTTACAGCTATGGCTACACCTTC. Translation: CASSYSYGYTF.